Below, 2 T cell receptor beta chains from the same sample are listed, as sequenced in a study of response to subunit inactivated influenza vaccine. TCRdb re-called the RT-PCR reads through MiXCR, storing one row per CDR3 protein. In the table there are roughly 700,000 distinct CDR3 sequences, approximately 15% of which are singletons. Material: PBMCs from blood, obtained 14 to 15 days before vaccination. These receptors came from a man aged 50 to 60 who received an inactivated influenza vaccine.

The chain links TRBV6-6 to TRBJ1-1, with unresolved D. Germline lookup yields CDR1 MNHNY and CDR2 SVGAGI (reference sequence). The CDR3 is made up of 11 amino acids. V was cut by 5 bases and J by 1 base, with 2 bases left in between. The CDR3 spells CASSENTEAFF. The CDR3 DNA follows: TGTGCCAGCAGTGAGAACACTGAAGCTTTCTTT.

This clonotype turned up a few times. J is TRBJ1-2 and V is TRBV28, with a weak D call TRBD1 (5 bases). Germline assignment: CDR1 MDHEN and CDR2 SYDVKM. The CDR3 extends over 14 amino acids. The V end lost 2 bases, the J end lost 2 bases, and 9 bases lay between the germline ends. The CDR3 reads CASSLPRQNYGYTF. The CDR3 DNA follows: TGTGCCAGCAGTTTACCTCGACAGAACTATGGCTACACCTTC.